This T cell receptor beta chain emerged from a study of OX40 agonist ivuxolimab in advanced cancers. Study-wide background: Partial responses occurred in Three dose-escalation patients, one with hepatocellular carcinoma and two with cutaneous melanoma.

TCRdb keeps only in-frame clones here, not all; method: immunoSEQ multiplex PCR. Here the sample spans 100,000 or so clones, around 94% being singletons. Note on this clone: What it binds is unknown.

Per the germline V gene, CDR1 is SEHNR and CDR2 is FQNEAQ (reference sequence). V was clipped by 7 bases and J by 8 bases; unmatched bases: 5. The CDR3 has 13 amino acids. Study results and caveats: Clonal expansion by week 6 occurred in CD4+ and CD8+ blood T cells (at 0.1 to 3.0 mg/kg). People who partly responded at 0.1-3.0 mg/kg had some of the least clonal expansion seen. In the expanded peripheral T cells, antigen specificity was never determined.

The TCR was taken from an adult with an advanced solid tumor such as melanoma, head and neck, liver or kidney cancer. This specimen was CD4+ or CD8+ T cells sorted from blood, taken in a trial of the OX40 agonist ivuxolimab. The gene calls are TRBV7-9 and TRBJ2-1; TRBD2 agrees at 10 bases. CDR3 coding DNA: TGTGCCAGCACCGCAAGCGGGGGGGATGAGCAGTTCTTC. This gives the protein CASTASGGDEQFF.